The 22 T cell receptor beta chains below were found in one sample sequenced in a study of HIV-infected patients and healthy controls. The repertoire came from unfractionated whole blood and reflected all unsorted peripheral T cells. Reverse transcription used around 500 ng RNA and constant-region primers for alpha and beta. Each of the alpha and beta chains got its own library through chain-specific third strand synthesis with indices. TCRdb reprocessed the 5' RACE reads with MiXCR, giving one entry per CDR3 protein. The top ten hold around 5.5% of the sample, which has around 16,000 distinct CDR3 sequences, 9% to 9.5% seen once. Sequencing input: blood. Receptors were obtained from an adult in good health.

This sequence joins TRBV6-5 and TRBJ1-4, with 7 bases fitting TRBD1. This CDR3 comprises 16 residues. Trimming cost V 6 bases and J 3 bases; bases outside gene matches: 10. Germline CDR1 reads MNHEY; CDR2 reads SVGAGI. The CDR3 DNA sequence: TGTGCCAGCAGCTACAGGGGAAGTGGGGCTAATGAAAAACTGTTTTTT. Protein: CASSYRGSGANEKLFF.

This clonotype was recorded many times. The rearrangement joins TRBV24-1 to TRBJ1-1; D is unresolved. Germline-derived CDR1 and CDR2 are KGHDR and SFDVKD. The CDR3 extends over 13 amino acids. Trimming left V 2 bases short and J 5 bases short, with 8 bases between. The CDR3 is CATSDSARTEAFF. CDR3 DNA: TGTGCCACCAGTGATTCCGCTCGGACTGAAGCTTTCTTT.

By sample fraction, this clonotype is medium-sized (0.01 to 0.1%). The J gene is TRBJ2-3, the V gene TRBV28; D possibly matches TRBD1 or TRBD2 (5 bases each). Per germline, CDR1 MDHEN and CDR2 SYDVKM. CDR3 length: 12 residues. Trimming removed 8 bases from V and 11 bases from J, with 17 bases in between. CDR3 bases: TGTGCCAGCGCTGGGACCCCGAGGGGGCAGTATTTT. Translation gives CASAGTPRGQYF.

This clonotype was seen ten or more times. The chain recombines TRBV7-9 with TRBJ2-3, with D possibly TRBD1 on 6 matching bases. Trimming took off 5 bases at V and 3 bases at J, with 24 bases between the two ends. The CDR3 has 18 amino acids. Germline V gene lookup returns CDR1 SEHNR and CDR2 FQNEAQ (reference sequence). The CDR3 sequence: CASSTTGTQGSVTDTQYF. The DNA of the CDR3 is TGTGCCAGCAGCACGACCGGGACACAAGGATCGGTGACAGATACGCAGTATTTT. Full variable domain (outside the CDR3, taken from reference TRBV7-9 and TRBJ2-3): DTGVSQNPRHKITKRGQNVTFRCDPISEHNRLYWYRQTLGQGPEFLTYFQNEAQLEKSRLLSDRFSAERPKGSFSTLEIQRTEQGDSAMYLCASSTTGTQGSVTDTQYFGPGTRLTVL.

This clonotype was counted at least ten times. The V gene is TRBV20-1, the J gene TRBJ1-5; the match to TRBD1 covers 7 bases. J gave up 5 bases and V 6 bases, and 10 bases lay outside the gene matches. The CDR3 extends over 14 amino acids. From germline, CDR1 is DFQATT and CDR2 SNEGSKA (reference sequence). The CDR3 protein is CSAFTGEGDQPQHF. CDR3 DNA sequence: TGCAGTGCCTTTACAGGGGAGGGGGATCAGCCCCAGCATTTT.

This clonotype was seen many times. The CDR3 region is CASSLRRETKNIQYF. CDR3 nucleotide sequence: TGTGCCAGCAGTTTGAGACGGGAAACCAAAAACATTCAGTACTTC. The chain couples TRBV12-3 or TRBV12-4 to TRBJ2-4, with D possibly being TRBD2 (5 bases). The length of the CDR3 is 15 residues. V was clipped by 3 bases and J by 2 bases, with 11 bases between them.

This clonotype was counted only a few times. The V and J genes are TRBV7-9 and TRBJ2-5; tentative D call: TRBD1 (6 bases). Germline V CDR1 and CDR2: SEHNR, FQNEAQ (reference sequence). V shed 3 bases and J shed 9 bases, with 14 bases lying between them. CDR3 length: 13 residues. The DNA of the CDR3 is TGTGCCAGCAGCTTTTCAGGGGATGTGGCCCAGTACTTC. Its protein is CASSFSGDVAQYF.

J is TRBJ2-7 and V is TRBV5-5; 8 nucleotides match TRBD1. The CDR3 covers 16 residues. V was clipped by 0 bases and J by 2 bases; unmatched bases: 7. In germline, CDR1 is SGHKS, CDR2 YYEKEE (reference sequence). In nucleotides, the CDR3 is TGTGCCAGCAGCTTGGGAGTCAAGACAGGGGCCTACGAGCAGTACTTC. As protein: CASSLGVKTGAYEQYF.

This clonotype was seen ten or more times. This chain joins TRBV29-1 and TRBJ2-5; D is possibly TRBD1 (7 bases). Germline loops: CDR1 SQVTM, CDR2 ANQGSEA. The germline V and J ends were trimmed by 3 bases and 7 bases, with 15 bases remaining between them. The CDR3 is 13 residues long. CDR3 in DNA: TGCAGCGTTGAGCGGGACAGCTCCGGGACCCAGTACTTC. Protein sequence: CSVERDSSGTQYF.

The table lists this clonotype with many counts. J is TRBJ2-3 and V is TRBV6-4; 13 bases map to TRBD2. Germline CDR1 reads MRHNA; CDR2 reads SNTAGT. Trimming at V came to 3 bases and at J to 5 bases, leaving 5 bases not matched to a gene. The CDR3 is made up of 16 amino acids. CDR3 sequence (DNA): TGTGCCAGCAGTGATCGACTAGCGGGAGGTATAGATACGCAGTATTTT. This codes for CASSDRLAGGIDTQYF.

The chain employs TRBV19 and TRBJ2-5; 7 bases match TRBD1. The CDR3 is made up of 15 amino acids. Germline V lookup: CDR1 LNHDA, CDR2 SQIVND (reference sequence). Trimming took 6 bases from V and 7 from J; bases not matched to a gene: 14. The CDR3 sequence is CASSRRTGEPRTQYF. CDR3 bases: TGTGCCAGTAGCAGACGGACAGGAGAGCCGAGGACCCAGTACTTC. Filled out from reference TRBV19 and TRBJ2-5, the complete variable domain reads DGGITQSPKYLFRKEGQNVTLSCEQNLNHDAMYWYRQDPGQGLRLIYYSQIVNDFQKGDIAEGYSVSREKKESFPLTVTSAQKNPTAFYLCASSRRTGEPRTQYFGPGTRLLVL.

Many counts were recorded for this clonotype. Written as DNA, the CDR3 is TGCAGTGCTAGAGGCGGGTTCGGTGGTATTCGCGATGAGCAGTTCTTC. Protein product: CSARGGFGGIRDEQFF. The V and J genes are TRBV20-1 and TRBJ2-1; D might be TRBD2 (5 bases). V dropped 1 base and J dropped 8 bases, with 21 bases sitting between them. Germline-derived CDR1 and CDR2 are DFQATT and SNEGSKA (reference sequence). This CDR3 spans 16 amino acids.

Within the sample, this clonotype is medium-sized. The chain joins TRBV20-1 to TRBJ2-7; weak D call: TRBD2 (6 bases). Germline V gene data show CDR1 as DFQATT and CDR2 as SNEGSKA (reference sequence). The CDR3 is made up of 15 amino acids. The ends were cut back, 3 bases at V and 3 bases at J, with 18 bases in the middle. The CDR3 DNA reads as TGCAGTGCTAGGATCCCGGAGGGCGGCCACTACGAGCAGTACTTC. Translated: CSARIPEGGHYEQYF.

This clonotype was counted only a few times. V usage is TRBV6-5 and J usage is TRBJ2-3, with D hard to call. The germline V gene has CDR1 MNHEY and CDR2 SVGAGI. Trimming stripped 8 bases from V and 3 bases from J, with 9 bases between. This CDR3 contains 12 residues. CDR3 nucleotides: TGTGCCAGCGGGCCGAATACAGATACGCAGTATTTT. Protein product: CASGPNTDTQYF.

In its sample, this clonotype is medium-sized. CDR3 sequence: CASSTGTSSIGELFF. CDR3 coding DNA: TGTGCCAGCAGTACCGGGACTAGCTCAATCGGGGAGCTGTTTTTT. V is TRBV28 and J is TRBJ2-2; 9 nucleotides align to TRBD2. Germline lookup yields CDR1 MDHEN and CDR2 SYDVKM. V dropped 5 bases and J dropped 7; count of bases not matched to a gene: 8. The CDR3 runs 15 residues. Full variable domain (outside the CDR3, taken from reference TRBV28 and TRBJ2-2): DVKVTQSSRYLVKRTGEKVFLECVQDMDHENMFWYRQDPGLGLRLIYFSYDVKMKEKGDIPEGYSVSREKKERFSLILESASTNQTSMYLCASSTGTSSIGELFFGEGSRLTVL.

Details on this clonotype: It may be a read error: a sequence one base away is much more abundant. V gene TRBV24-1 combines with J gene TRBJ1-5, with 7 bases matching TRBD1. Germline V gives CDR1 KGHDR, CDR2 SFDVKD. This CDR3 spans 16 amino acids. The CDR3 here is CTTSRSGTASNQPQHF. In DNA, the CDR3 is TGTACCACCAGTCGGTCGGGGACAGCCTCTAATCAGCCCCAGCATTTT.

At least ten counts were recorded for this clonotype. The J gene is TRBJ2-7, the V gene TRBV2, with D unresolved. Germline CDR1 is SNHLY and CDR2 is FYNNEI. The length of the CDR3 is 11 residues. The V end was cut by 7 bases, the J end by 6 bases, with 10 bases between. The CDR3 sequence is CASIEPGEQYV. The CDR3 DNA follows: TGTGCCAGCATCGAACCGGGCGAGCAGTACGTC.

The chain uses TRBV7-9 and TRBJ2-5, with 8 bases matching TRBD1. This CDR3 is 15 amino acids long. V lost 1 base, J lost 3 bases, and 4 bases stayed unmatched. CDR1 and CDR2 from the germline V gene are SEHNR and FQNEAQ (reference sequence). The CDR3 loop reads CASSLVLTGEETQYF. The CDR3 DNA sequence: TGTGCCAGCAGCTTAGTCCTGACAGGGGAAGAGACCCAGTACTTC.

V gene TRBV10-3 combines with J gene TRBJ2-3; perhaps TRBD2 as D (6 bases). Germline CDR1 ENHRY, CDR2 SYGVKD. The V end was cut by 8 bases, the J end by 0 bases, with 12 bases between. CDR3 length equals 14 residues. The chain's CDR3 is CAIGAGTSTDTQYF. The DNA of the CDR3 is TGTGCCATCGGAGCAGGGACTAGCACAGATACGCAGTATTTT.

This sequence joins TRBV5-1 and TRBJ2-5, with a tentative D call TRBD2 (7 bases). V lost 8 bases, J lost 4 bases, and 15 bases lay in between. Looked up from germline, CDR1 is SGHRS and CDR2 is YFSETQ. The CDR3 totals 13 residues. The CDR3 spells CASTRRGGETQYF. As DNA, the CDR3 is TGCGCCAGTACACGGAGGGGGGGAGAGACCCAGTACTTC.

This clonotype is medium-sized. The rearrangement uses TRBV5-6 and TRBJ2-3; possibly TRBD1 for D (6 bases). Trimming shortened V by 2 bases and J by 2 bases, and 15 bases separated the two germline ends. Germline CDR1 reads SGHDT; CDR2 reads YYEEEE. This CDR3 contains 16 residues. As DNA, the CDR3 is TGTGCCAGCAGCTTTGACAGGCGCCCGCCCACAGATACGCAGTATTTT. Translation: CASSFDRRPPTDTQYF.

A few counts support this clonotype. V gene TRBV11-2 combines with J gene TRBJ2-7; 8 bases align to TRBD2. J gave up 4 bases and V 0 bases, and 5 bases lay outside the gene matches. The CDR3 is made up of 15 amino acids. Germline V gene sequence: CDR1 SGHAT, CDR2 FQNNGV. The chain's CDR3 is CASSLDWASGYEQYF. CDR3 bases: TGTGCCAGCAGCTTAGATTGGGCTAGCGGGTACGAGCAGTACTTC.